This T cell receptor (beta chain) derives from a study of cytomegalovirus exposure and HLA in healthy donors. Use of 60 Vbeta and 13 Jbeta primers characterized the PCR. Assay: immunoSEQ multiplex PCR; the TCRdb copy retains only in-frame clones and omits some. The repertoire holds about 67,000 clones, with around 80% as singletons. The CDR3 runs 14 residues. Germline-derived CDR1 and CDR2 are SQVTM and ANQGSEA. The origin of this receptor is a woman in her twenties or thirties in good health and CMV-seronegative. The sequenced material came from PBMCs. The chain combines TRBV29-1 with TRBJ2-3; 9 bases fit TRBD2. The DNA for the CDR3 is TGCAGGGCGAGGGCGGGAGGGTACGGAGATACGCAGTATTTT. Encoded protein: CRARAGGYGDTQYF.